The sequence of this T cell receptor beta chain was determined in a study of blood T cell repertoires in COVID-19. A few counts support this clone. Clones were sequenced by immunoSEQ multiplex PCR, and TCRdb holds only the in-frame ones, with some missing. The sample yields more than 150,000 clones, roughly 90% seen once. The junction had 1 base not matched to a gene; V was cut back by 6 bases and J by 7 bases. The CDR3 runs 13 residues. CDR1 is SGHNT, CDR2 YYREEE, per germline (reference sequence). Specimen: peripheral blood. This sequence originates from a man aged 40-49 years with acute or convalescent COVID-19. The chain couples TRBV5-4 to TRBJ2-1; TRBD2 agrees at 13 bases. The CDR3 spells CASMTSGGNEQFF. The CDR3 DNA reads as TGTGCCAGCATGACTAGCGGGGGGAATGAGCAGTTCTTC.